A selection of T cell receptor beta chains follows, all from one sample in a study of human T cells and chemical hapten exposure. TCRdb re-called the RACE reads through MiXCR, storing one row per CDR3 protein. The sample consists of 350,000 or so distinct CDR3 sequences, approximately 6.3% of them appearing once. This specimen was whole blood, taken in connection with sensitization to the hapten diphenylcyclopropenone (DPC). The receptors stem from a woman between 18 and 29 years old with alopecia areata. Some clones in this sample may be carry-over from other donors' samples. The CDR3 runs from the conserved cysteine through the conserved F or W. The order of the fields is CDR3 length, J gene, D gene, V gene, clone size, CDR3 protein, CDR3 DNA. D genes are given only for firm matches. Clone size is shown for a subset of rows, as once, few, many or a class of expanded clone.

15,TRBJ1-5,.,TRBV28,many,CASSLTDYSNQPQHF,TGTGCCAGCAGCCTCACAGATTATAGCAATCAGCCCCAGCATTTT
18,TRBJ2-2,TRBD2,TRBV4-2,many,CASSQDGLAGTVTGELFF,TGTGCCAGCAGCCAAGACGGACTAGCGGGGACAGTGACCGGGGAGCTGTTTTTT
16,TRBJ2-1,TRBD2,TRBV12-3/TRBV12-4,.,CASSTSSSGGPNEQFF,TGTGCCAGCAGCACCTCAAGTAGCGGGGGCCCCAATGAGCAGTTCTTC
14,TRBJ1-3,.,TRBV7-2,few,CASSLKSSGNTIYF,TGTGCCAGCAGCTTAAAAAGCTCTGGAAACACCATATATTTT
15,TRBJ1-5,.,TRBV6-2/TRBV6-3,many,CASSRSSGRNQPQHF,TGTGCCAGCAGTCGGAGTTCTGGACGCAATCAGCCCCAGCATTTT
18,TRBJ1-5,TRBD1,TRBV29-1,few,CSPQLHDRGKKSNQPQHF,TGCAGCCCTCAACTGCACGACAGGGGGAAAAAAAGCAATCAGCCCCAGCATTTT
12,TRBJ2-3,.,TRBV5-4,.,CASSGDSPMRYF,TGTGCCAGCAGCGGGGACTCTCCCATGAGGTATTTT
12,TRBJ1-1,.,TRBV14,.,CASSQDREGAFF,TGTGCCAGCAGCCAAGACCGCGAGGGGGCTTTCTTT
13,TRBJ2-3,.,TRBV6-5,.,CASSYYGADTQYF,TGTGCCAGCAGTTACTACGGGGCCGATACGCAGTATTTT
13,TRBJ2-3,.,TRBV19,many,CASSLRGGDTQYF,TGTGCCAGTAGCTTAAGGGGTGGAGATACGCAGTATTTT
13,TRBJ2-1,.,TRBV28,few,CASSFPDRNEQFF,TGTGCCAGCAGTTTCCCGGACAGAAATGAGCAGTTCTTC
18,TRBJ2-2,.,TRBV7-2,.,CASSLSGWPRVKAGELFF,TGTGCCAGCAGCTTATCCGGGTGGCCAAGGGTGAAGGCCGGGGAGCTGTTTTTT
13,TRBJ2-1,.,TRBV7-2,many,CASSFILPEEQFF,TGTGCCAGCAGCTTCATTCTACCGGAAGAGCAGTTCTTC
17,TRBJ1-1,.,TRBV5-4,few,CASSLNGRLLENTEAFF,TGTGCCAGCAGCTTGAATGGCAGGTTATTAGAGAACACTGAAGCTTTCTTT
11,TRBJ1-2,.,TRBV20-1,few,CSSTGTRGYTF,TGCAGTTCCACCGGGACGCGCGGCTACACCTTC